Listed below are T cell receptor beta chains from one sample, sequenced in a study of T cell responses to AZD1222 COVID-19 vaccine. Clones were read by immunoSEQ multiplex PCR, and TCRdb kept only the in-frame ones, dropping some. The sample consists of some 130,000 clones, approximately 85% of them appearing once. The starting material was peripheral blood, obtained on day 0 of AZD1222 vaccination. The receptor source for this set is an adult in good health. CDR3s include the opening cysteine and the closing phenylalanine or tryptophan. D genes are given only for firm matches. Clone size is stated in some rows and not others, as once, few, many or a class when expanded.

length | J | V | size | D | DNA | CDR3
15 | TRBJ2-1 | TRBV6-1 | . | . | TGTGCCAGCAGTGAAGCGACCGCAGGCCACAATGAGCAGTTCTTC | CASSEATAGHNEQFF
15 | TRBJ1-5 | TRBV20-1 | . | TRBD1 | TGCAGTGCTAGTCGGACAGGGGGCTCAAGGCAGCCCCAGCATTTT | CSASRTGGSRQPQHF
15 | TRBJ2-3 | TRBV30 | . | . | TGTGCCTGGGCCGCTGGGGGGTTTAGCACAGATACGCAGTATTTT | CAWAAGGFSTDTQYF
16 | TRBJ2-1 | TRBV10-3 | . | . | TGTGCCATCAGTGGTCCCCACACAACAGGGAACAATGAGCAGTTCTTC | CAISGPHTTGNNEQFF
13 | TRBJ1-2 | TRBV4-1 | . | . | TGCGCCAGCAGCCTACAGGGAATCGATGGCTACACCTTC | CASSLQGIDGYTF
12 | TRBJ1-5 | TRBV6-5 | . | TRBD1 | TGTGCCAGCCGGACAGGGAATCAGCCCCAGCATTTT | CASRTGNQPQHF
11 | TRBJ1-3 | TRBV6-5 | . | . | TGTGCCAGCAGCCGTGGAAACACCATATATTTT | CASSRGNTIYF
13 | TRBJ1-2 | TRBV29-1 | once | . | TGCAGCCCCTATGATATGGGGGGTGATGGCTACACCTTC | CSPYDMGGDGYTF
17 | TRBJ2-2 | TRBV24-1 | . | . | TGTGCCACCAGTGCCTTGACCCTCACCCGGGACACCGGGGAGCTGTTTTTT | CATSALTLTRDTGELFF
19 | TRBJ1-5 | TRBV7-6 | . | . | TGTGCCAGCAGCCAGGGGCGGGCAGGTACTCCCCTTAGCAATCAGCCCCAGCATTTT | CASSQGRAGTPLSNQPQHF
14 | TRBJ1-1 | TRBV7-3 | . | . | TGTGCCAGCAGCTTAACAGGGGCGGACACTGAAGCTTTCTTT | CASSLTGADTEAFF
13 | TRBJ1-3 | TRBV6-5 | . | . | TGTGCCAGCAGGGAGTCCGCCGGAAACACCATATATTTT | CASRESAGNTIYF
15 | TRBJ2-1 | TRBV3-1/TRBV3-2 | . | TRBD2 | TGTGCCAGCAGCCAACTAGCGGTCTCCTACAATGAGCAGTTCTTC | CASSQLAVSYNEQFF
16 | TRBJ2-7 | TRBV19 | . | TRBD1 | TGTGCCAGTCGAGTCGCCGGGACAGGGGTCCCCTACGAGCAGTACTTC | CASRVAGTGVPYEQYF
13 | TRBJ2-4 | TRBV5-8 | . | TRBD1 | TGTGCCAGCAGCTTGGCCGACAGGGACATTCAGTACTTC | CASSLADRDIQYF
14 | TRBJ2-1 | TRBV6-2/TRBV6-3 | . | TRBD2 | TGTGCCAGCAGTTCACCTAGCGGGAGTTATGAGCAGTTCTTC | CASSSPSGSYEQFF
15 | TRBJ2-2 | TRBV30 | . | . | TGTGCCTGGAGTGCCGGGACAACGAACACCGGGGAGCTGTTTTTT | CAWSAGTTNTGELFF
14 | TRBJ2-7 | TRBV19 | . | TRBD1 | TGTGCCAGTAGCCTTGGGGACAGCTCCTACGAGCAGTACTTC | CASSLGDSSYEQYF
13 | TRBJ2-7 | TRBV7-6 | once | TRBD1 | TGTGCCAGCAGCCCGGACAGGGGGAATGAGCAGTACTTC | CASSPDRGNEQYF
12 | TRBJ1-1 | TRBV15 | once | . | TGTGCCACCAGCAGAGATTGGACTGAAGCTTTCTTT | CATSRDWTEAFF
14 | TRBJ2-3 | TRBV11-2 | . | . | TGTGCCAGCAGCTTGGACGGTTTGTCAGATACGCAGTATTTT | CASSLDGLSDTQYF
14 | TRBJ2-1 | TRBV18 | . | . | TGTGCCAGCTCACCACCCGACAGATTCAATGAGCAGTTCTTC | CASSPPDRFNEQFF
13 | TRBJ1-3 | TRBV10-1 | . | . | TGCGCCAGCAGTGAGTCCGGACACAACACCATATATTTT | CASSESGHNTIYF
15 | TRBJ1-4 | TRBV5-5 | . | . | TGTGCCAGCAGCGGACAGTTCGCAACTAATGAAAAACTGTTTTTT | CASSGQFATNEKLFF
13 | TRBJ2-1 | TRBV12-3/TRBV12-4 | . | . | TGTGCCAGCAGTCGTAGCTCCTACAATGAGCAGTTCTTC | CASSRSSYNEQFF
12 | TRBJ2-7 | TRBV2 | once | . | TGTGCCAGCAGTGAATTTCCCTACGAGCAGTACTTC | CASSEFPYEQYF
12 | TRBJ1-2 | TRBV6-1 | few | . | TGTGCCAGCAGTGAGTCCTCCTATGGCTACACCTTC | CASSESSYGYTF
14 | TRBJ2-7 | TRBV4-2 | . | TRBD1 | TGTGCCAGCAGCCCTGGGACAGCGGATTACGAGCAGTACTTC | CASSPGTADYEQYF
16 | TRBJ2-7 | TRBV14 | . | TRBD1 | TGTGCCAGCAGCCGGCAACCGGGACAGGGACTTTACGAGCAGTACTTC | CASSRQPGQGLYEQYF
16 | TRBJ1-2 | TRBV27 | . | . | TGTGCCAGCAGTTTATGGCCCTCGGGGGCGCGGTATGGCTACACCTTC | CASSLWPSGARYGYTF
15 | TRBJ1-2 | TRBV14 | once | . | TGTGCCAGCAGCCAACAATACAGGGCTAACTATGGCTACACCTTC | CASSQQYRANYGYTF
15 | TRBJ1-3 | TRBV3-1/TRBV3-2 | . | . | TGTGCCAGCAGCCTACTGACAGGCTCTGGAAACACCATATATTTT | CASSLLTGSGNTIYF
14 | TRBJ1-5 | TRBV10-3 | . | TRBD1 | TGTGCCATCAGCGAGGGACAGGGGAATCAGCCCCAGCATTTT | CAISEGQGNQPQHF
13 | TRBJ1-5 | TRBV3-1/TRBV3-2 | . | . | TGTGCCAGCAGCCTGGCGGGCGTTCAGCCCCAGCATTTT | CASSLAGVQPQHF
17 | TRBJ2-1 | TRBV7-8 | . | TRBD1 | TGTGCCAGCAGCTTAAAGAGGGGGACAGGGGGCAACAATGAGCAGTTCTTC | CASSLKRGTGGNNEQFF
13 | TRBJ2-5 | TRBV6-4 | . | . | TGTGCCAGCAGTGCTGACATGGGAGAGACCCAGTACTTC | CASSADMGETQYF
15 | TRBJ1-5 | TRBV29-1 | . | TRBD1 | TGCAGCGTTGTAGCTCAGGGGGGGGTTAATCAGCCCCAGCATTTT | CSVVAQGGVNQPQHF
15 | TRBJ2-5 | TRBV21-1 | . | . | TGTGCCAGCACCCTAGCGGGAGTAGGCCAAGAGACCCAGTACTTC | CASTLAGVGQETQYF